This TCR beta chain was found in a study of technical replicates of blood from a handful of donors. As regards this clone: Sequence at one end of the junction differs from germline and may be a read error.

TCRdb's table, derived via immunoSEQ multiplex PCR, lists solely in-frame clones and lacks some. The data hold more than 90,000 clones, with roughly 95% observed a single time. The receptor's source is a human donor in good health. Sequencing was done on a sample of T cells isolated from PBMCs.

CDR3 loop: CASSLGLRGRSYEQYF. The DNA of the CDR3 is TGTGCCAGCAGTTTAGGCCTACGAGGGAGGTCCTACGAGCAGTACTTC. V gene TRBV11-1 combines with J gene TRBJ2-7; tentatively, D is TRBD2 (6 bases). CDR1 and CDR2 from the germline V gene are SGHAT and FQDESV (reference sequence). The length of the CDR3 is 16 residues. Filled out from reference TRBV11-1 and TRBJ2-7, the complete variable domain reads EAEVAQSPRYKITEKSQAVAFWCDPISGHATLYWYRQILGQGPELLVQFQDESVVDDSQLPKDRFSAERLKGVDSTLKIQPAELGDSAMYLCASSLGLRGRSYEQYFGPGTRLTVT.